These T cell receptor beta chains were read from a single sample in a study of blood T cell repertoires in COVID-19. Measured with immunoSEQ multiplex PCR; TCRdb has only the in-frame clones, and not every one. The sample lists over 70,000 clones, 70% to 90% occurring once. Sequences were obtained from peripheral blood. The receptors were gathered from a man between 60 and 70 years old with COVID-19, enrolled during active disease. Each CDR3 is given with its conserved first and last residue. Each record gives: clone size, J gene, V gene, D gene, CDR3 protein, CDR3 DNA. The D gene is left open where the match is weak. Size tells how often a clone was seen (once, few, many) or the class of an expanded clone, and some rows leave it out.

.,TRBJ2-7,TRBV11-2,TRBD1,CASSPDRGREQYF,TGTGCCAGCAGCCCGGACAGGGGTAGAGAGCAGTACTTC
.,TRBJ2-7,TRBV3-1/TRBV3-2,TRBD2,CASSQVEAGEPEQYF,TGTGCCAGCAGCCAAGTGGAAGCGGGGGAACCCGAGCAGTACTTC
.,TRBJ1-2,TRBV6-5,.,CASSSPGWGGYTF,TGTGCCAGCAGTTCTCCAGGGTGGGGTGGCTACACCTTC
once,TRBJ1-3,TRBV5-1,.,CASSSIQGSGNTIYF,TGCGCCAGCAGCTCAATCCAGGGCTCTGGAAACACCATATATTTT
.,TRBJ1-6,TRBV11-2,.,CASSLDHRASPLHF,TGTGCCAGCAGCTTAGACCACAGAGCCTCACCCCTCCACTTT
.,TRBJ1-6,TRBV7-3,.,CASSQGTGGDSPLHF,TGTGCCAGCAGCCAGGGGACCGGCGGTGATTCACCCCTCCACTTT
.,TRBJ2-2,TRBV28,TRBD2,CASSLPSGGAFIGIGELFF,TGTGCCAGCAGTTTACCTAGCGGGGGGGCCTTTATTGGGATCGGGGAGCTGTTTTTT
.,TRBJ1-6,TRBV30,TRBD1,CAWSEGGTGRNSPLHF,TGTGCCTGGAGTGAGGGGGGGACAGGGAGAAATTCACCCCTCCACTTT
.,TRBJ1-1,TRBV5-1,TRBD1,CASSFKGTDDEAFF,TGCGCCAGCAGCTTTAAGGGGACAGATGATGAAGCTTTCTTT
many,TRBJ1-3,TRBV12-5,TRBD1,CASSRNRGLSGNTIYF,TGTGCTAGTAGCCGAAACAGGGGACTCTCTGGAAACACCATATATTTT
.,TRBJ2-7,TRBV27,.,CASMRAGSRYEQYF,TGTGCCAGCATGAGGGCAGGATCACGGTATGAGCAGTACTTC
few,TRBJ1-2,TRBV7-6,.,CASSPTQDSYGYTF,TGTGCCAGCAGCCCCACCCAGGACAGCTATGGCTACACCTTC
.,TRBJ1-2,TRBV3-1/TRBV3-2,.,CASSQQGNGYTF,TGTGCCAGCAGCCAACAGGGCAATGGCTACACCTTC
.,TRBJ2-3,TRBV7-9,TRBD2,CASSHRGGLAGYPTQYF,TGTGCCAGCAGCCACCGAGGTGGACTAGCGGGATACCCTACGCAGTATTTT
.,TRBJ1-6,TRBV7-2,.,CAGNRDHNSPLHF,TGTGCCGGAAACAGGGATCATAATTCACCCCTCCACTTT
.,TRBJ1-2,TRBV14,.,CASSQRKTGLRGYTF,TGTGCCAGCAGCCAAAGAAAAACAGGGCTTCGGGGCTACACCTTC
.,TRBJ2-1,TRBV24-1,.,CATSDDDRPTACVF,TGTGCCACCAGTGATGATGACAGGCCCACAGCTTGTGTCTTC
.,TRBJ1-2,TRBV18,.,CASSPLSTRNYGYTF,TGTGCCAGCTCACCACTCTCAACCCGGAACTATGGCTACACCTTC
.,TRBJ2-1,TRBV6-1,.,CASSDGPIYNEQFF,TGTGCCAGCAGTGACGGTCCGATTTACAATGAGCAGTTCTTC
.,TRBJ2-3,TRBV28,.,CASRGWGEFPDTQYF,TGTGCCAGCAGGGGGTGGGGGGAGTTCCCAGATACGCAGTATTTT
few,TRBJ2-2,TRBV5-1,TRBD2,CASSLELAGTTGELFF,TGCGCCAGCAGCTTGGAATTAGCGGGGACAACCGGGGAGCTGTTTTTT
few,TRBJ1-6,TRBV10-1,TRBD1,CANDPGQGTPNSPLHF,TGCGCCAACGACCCGGGACAGGGAACTCCAAATTCACCCCTCCACTTT
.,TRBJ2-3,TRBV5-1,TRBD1,CASSLRTGDTQYF,TGCGCCAGCAGCCTTAGGACAGGAGATACGCAGTATTTT
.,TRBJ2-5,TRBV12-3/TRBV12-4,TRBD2,CASSLGGQETQYF,TGTGCCAGCAGTTTGGGGGGGCAAGAGACCCAGTACTTC
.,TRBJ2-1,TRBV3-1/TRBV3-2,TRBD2,CASSHVAGSYNEQFF,TGTGCCAGCAGCCACGTAGCGGGCTCCTACAATGAGCAGTTCTTC
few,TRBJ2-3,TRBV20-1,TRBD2,CSASMTPGRGTQYF,TGCAGTGCTAGTATGACCCCCGGGAGGGGTACGCAGTATTTT
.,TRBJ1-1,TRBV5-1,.,CASSLVPGNTEAFF,TGCGCCAGCAGCTTAGTTCCGGGGAACACTGAAGCTTTCTTT
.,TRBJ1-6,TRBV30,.,CACPPAGLGSPLHF,TGTGCCTGCCCTCCTGCGGGGCTAGGTTCACCCCTCCACTTT
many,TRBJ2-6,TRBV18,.,CASSPESSGANVLTF,TGTGCCAGCTCACCAGAGAGCTCTGGGGCCAACGTCCTGACTTTC
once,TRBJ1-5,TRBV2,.,CASNLVQVEPQHF,TGTGCCAGCAATTTGGTTCAGGTTGAGCCCCAGCATTTT
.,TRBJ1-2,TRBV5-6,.,CASSQRGIGLPNYGYTF,TGTGCCAGCAGCCAGCGAGGGATTGGTCTGCCTAACTATGGCTACACCTTC
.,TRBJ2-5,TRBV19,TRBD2,CASSPTSGRASEETQYF,TGTGCCAGTAGTCCAACGAGCGGGAGGGCTTCTGAAGAGACCCAGTACTTC
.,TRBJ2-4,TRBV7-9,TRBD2,CASSLALLAGGPAKNIQYF,TGTGCCAGCAGCTTAGCGCTACTAGCGGGGGGGCCGGCCAAAAACATTCAGTACTTC
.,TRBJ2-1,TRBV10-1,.,CASSRGTSFPNEQFF,TGCGCCAGTTCCCGCGGGACCAGCTTTCCCAATGAGCAGTTCTTC
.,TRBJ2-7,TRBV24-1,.,CATSVSEQYF,TGTGCCACCAGTGTTAGCGAGCAGTACTTC
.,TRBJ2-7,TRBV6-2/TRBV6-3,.,CASSAGGRLIEQYF,TGTGCCAGCAGTGCTGGCGGCCGGTTGATCGAGCAGTACTTC
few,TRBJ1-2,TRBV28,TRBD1,CASRIPGQGRYYGYTF,TGTGCCAGCAGGATCCCTGGACAGGGGAGGTACTATGGCTACACCTTC
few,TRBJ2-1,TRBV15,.,CATSIGLRSYNEQFF,TGTGCCACCAGCATCGGACTCCGCTCCTACAATGAGCAGTTCTTC
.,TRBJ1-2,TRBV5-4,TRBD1,CASSRPGQGVLGGYTF,TGTGCCAGCAGCAGGCCGGGACAGGGGGTACTCGGTGGCTACACCTTC
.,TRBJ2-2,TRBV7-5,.,CVRSFGTSGRGTGELFF,TGTGTCAGAAGCTTTGGGACTAGCGGGAGAGGCACCGGGGAGCTGTTTTTT
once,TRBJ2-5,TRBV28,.,CASSPEVYQETQYF,TGTGCCAGCAGTCCCGAGGTCTACCAAGAGACCCAGTACTTC
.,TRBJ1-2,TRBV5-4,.,CASSLLHGGEGIGGYTF,TGTGCCAGCAGCTTGCTGCATGGGGGGGAAGGGATAGGTGGCTACACCTTC
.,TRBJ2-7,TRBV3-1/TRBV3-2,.,CASSQGTGSYEQYF,TGTGCCAGCAGCCAAGGGACTGGCTCCTACGAGCAGTACTTC
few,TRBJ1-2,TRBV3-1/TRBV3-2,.,CASSPPGVPHYGYTF,TGTGCCAGCAGCCCCCCAGGGGTTCCCCACTATGGCTACACCTTC
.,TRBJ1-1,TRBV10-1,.,CASRDNMNTEAFF,TGCGCCAGCAGGGACAACATGAACACTGAAGCTTTCTTT
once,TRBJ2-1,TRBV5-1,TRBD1,CASSEAPGQGGNEQFF,TGCGCCAGCAGCGAGGCTCCGGGACAGGGGGGGAATGAGCAGTTCTTC
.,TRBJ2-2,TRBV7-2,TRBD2,CASGLAGAGGELFF,TGTGCCAGCGGACTAGCGGGAGCGGGCGGGGAGCTGTTTTTT
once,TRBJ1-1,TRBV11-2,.,CASSQDTGAFF,TGTGCCAGCAGCCAGGACACAGGAGCTTTCTTT
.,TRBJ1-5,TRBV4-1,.,CASSQERDQPQHF,TGCGCCAGCAGCCAAGAACGAGATCAGCCCCAGCATTTT
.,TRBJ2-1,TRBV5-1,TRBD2,CASSGGSLSNEQFF,TGCGCCAGCAGCGGCGGGAGCCTGTCCAATGAGCAGTTCTTC
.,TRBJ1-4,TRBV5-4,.,CASSLAPGWTEKLFF,TGTGCCAGCAGCTTGGCCCCAGGGTGGACTGAAAAACTGTTTTTT
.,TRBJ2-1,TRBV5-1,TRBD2,CASSSPGGAAYNEQFF,TGCGCCAGCAGTAGCCCCGGGGGGGCCGCCTACAATGAGCAGTTCTTC
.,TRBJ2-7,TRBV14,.,CASSHYSYEQYF,TGTGCCAGCAGCCACTACTCCTACGAGCAGTACTTC
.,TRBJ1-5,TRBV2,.,CASRGSRGGQPQHF,TGTGCCAGCAGGGGGTCCCGGGGAGGTCAGCCCCAGCATTTT
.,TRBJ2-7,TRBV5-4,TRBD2,CASSFPGTSEIYEQYF,TGTGCCAGCAGCTTTCCCGGGACTAGCGAGATCTACGAGCAGTACTTC